The 5 T cell receptor beta chains below come from one sample, sequenced in a study of OX40 agonist ivuxolimab in advanced cancers. Generated by immunoSEQ multiplex PCR, the TCRdb table keeps only in-frame clones and is missing some. This repertoire shows roughly 75,000 clones, about 89% found once; its top ten account for 10% to 15%. Sequencing was performed on CD4+ or CD8+ T cells sorted from blood, taken in a trial of the OX40 agonist ivuxolimab. The receptors here all came from an adult with an advanced solid tumor such as melanoma, head and neck, liver or kidney cancer.

This sequence joins TRBV6-5 and TRBJ2-7, with a weak D call TRBD2 (6 bases). The ends were cut back, 6 bases at V and 0 bases at J, with 15 bases in the middle. The CDR3 spans 15 residues. Germline V gene data show CDR1 as MNHEY and CDR2 as SVGAGI. CDR3 sequence: CASRRTRESSYEQYF. CDR3 coding DNA: TGTGCCAGCAGACGTACCCGGGAGAGCTCCTACGAGCAGTACTTC.

The rearrangement uses TRBV10-3 and TRBJ2-1; TRBD2 matches at 7 bases. The CDR3 length is 18 residues. Germline V gene data show CDR1 as ENHRY and CDR2 as SYGVKD. V was clipped by 0 bases and J by 1 base; unmatched bases: 9. The CDR3 loop is CAISESHLRELSYNEQFF. DNA of the CDR3: TGTGCCATCAGTGAGTCTCACCTGCGGGAGCTATCCTACAATGAGCAGTTCTTC.

The rearrangement joins TRBV5-6 to TRBJ2-5, with 10 bases matching TRBD2. V lost 4 bases and J lost 5; bases outside the gene matches: 8. The CDR3 contains 15 residues. Germline CDR1 is SGHDT and CDR2 is YYEEEE. CDR3 region: CASSTEREGRETQYF. CDR3 in DNA: TGTGCCAGCAGCACAGAGCGGGAGGGGAGGGAGACCCAGTACTTC.

This clone occurred many times. The chain uses TRBV5-1 and TRBJ1-1; tentatively, D is TRBD1 (6 bases). Germline loops: CDR1 SGHRS, CDR2 YFSETQ. Trimming shortened V by 1 base and J by 0 bases, and 13 bases separated the two germline ends. The CDR3 spans 16 residues. DNA of the CDR3: TGCGCCAGCAGCTTGACAGGGATGGTGTTGAACACTGAAGCTTTCTTT. Translating it yields CASSLTGMVLNTEAFF.

The V call is TRBV19, the J call TRBJ2-1; the D gene is possibly TRBD2 (5 bases). CDR3 size: 13 residues. Germline CDR1 LNHDA, CDR2 SQIVND (reference sequence). The V and J ends lost 4 bases and 2 bases respectively, with 6 bases between them. In DNA, the CDR3 is TGTGCCAGTAGTACCGGGACCTACAATGAGCAGTTCTTC. Its protein product is CASSTGTYNEQFF.